Listed below are T cell receptor beta chains from one sample, sequenced in a study of tumor and adjacent non-tumor tissue in lung cancer. TCRdb called the multiplex PCR reads again in MiXCR, with one record for every CDR3 protein. The table has nearly 50,000 distinct CDR3 sequences, 55% to 65% seen once. Material for sequencing was distant non-tumor lung tissue. Receptors originate from an older woman with non-small cell lung cancer. Each CDR3 is given with its conserved first and last residue. The D gene is left open where the match is weak. The size entry is marked missing in some rows and otherwise reads once, few, many or a size class.

V	size	D	J	DNA	CDR3
TRBV29-1	.	.	TRBJ2-7	TGTAGCGTTGAACTCGGGAGCCACTACGGGCAGTACTTC	CSVELGSHYGQYF
TRBV5-5	.	TRBD2	TRBJ2-7	TGTGCCAGCAGCTATACTAGCGCGAACATCTACGAGCGGTACTTC	CASSYTSANIYERYF
TRBV4-2	.	TRBD2	TRBJ2-1	TGTGCCAGCAGCCAGATGACTAGCGGGAGTGATCATCAGTTCTTC	CASSQMTSGSDHQFF
TRBV4-1	.	TRBD2	TRBJ2-7	TGCGCCAGCAGCCAAGGTTGGCTAGCGGGAGGAGACTCCTACGAGCCGTACTTC	CASSQGWLAGGDSYEPYF
TRBV29-1	.	.	TRBJ2-7	TGCAGCGTTGGAAAGCGACTGGAGTACGAGCAGTACTTC	CSVGKRLEYEQYF
TRBV21-1	few	.	TRBJ2-1	TGTGCCAGCAGCGAAGCTTTACCTAGCGGGGGGGCCCCTTACTATGAGCAGTTCTTC	CASSEALPSGGAPYYEQFF
TRBV28	many	TRBD2	TRBJ2-1	TGTGCCAGCAGTTTATACGGGGGGGAGGACAATGAGCAGTTCTTC	CASSLYGGEDNEQFF
TRBV4-1	.	.	TRBJ2-1	TGCGCCAGCAGCCAAGTCACGGGAAACTTCTACAATGAGCAGTTCTTC	CASSQVTGNFYNEQFF
TRBV11-1	.	TRBD1	TRBJ2-7	TGTGCCAGCAGCCCAGGGACAGGAGTTTCCCACTACGAGCAATACTTC	CASSPGTGVSHYEQYF
TRBV29-1	.	.	TRBJ1-1	TGCAGCGTTGAAGATCAGGGCTGGGTAAAGGCTTCCTTT	CSVEDQGWVKASF
TRBV28	few	TRBD1	TRBJ2-7	TGTGCCAGCAGTTTTCGCTTGGACAGGCTGTCGTACGATCAGTACTTC	CASSFRLDRLSYDQYF
TRBV6-6	.	.	TRBJ2-1	TGTGCCAGCAGTTACTCGTCTAGCGAGATGGAACAGTTCTTC	CASSYSSSEMEQFF
TRBV28	many	.	TRBJ1-1	TGTGCCAGCAGGGCACCGAGGGGGGGTACCTCTGAAGCTTTCTTT	CASRAPRGGTSEAFF
TRBV20-1	once	.	TRBJ2-7	TGCAGTGTTCATTACTTGGCTAGTTCCTACGAGCAGTACTTC	CSVHYLASSYEQYF